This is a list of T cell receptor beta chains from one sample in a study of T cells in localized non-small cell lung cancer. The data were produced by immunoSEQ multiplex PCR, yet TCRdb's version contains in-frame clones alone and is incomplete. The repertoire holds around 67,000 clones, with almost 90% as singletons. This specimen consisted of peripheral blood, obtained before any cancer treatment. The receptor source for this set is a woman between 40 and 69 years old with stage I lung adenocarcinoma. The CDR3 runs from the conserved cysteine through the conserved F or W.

CASTVPAGGTDDADTQYF	TRBV28	TRBJ2-3
CATTGGARSSGANVLTF	TRBV19	TRBJ2-6
CASSPQGSGAGELFF	TRBV5-1	TRBJ2-2
CASGGVSYEQYF	TRBV25-1	TRBJ2-7
CASSISGEVGELFF	TRBV19	TRBJ2-2
CASSYDVLMNTEAFF	TRBV6-5	TRBJ1-1
CASSLRGQGTDTQYF	TRBV13	TRBJ2-3
CASSLAVWDF	TRBV5-1	TRBJ2-7
CASSGTGDGEKLFF	TRBV7-9	TRBJ1-4
CASVRGAYEQYF	TRBV28	TRBJ2-7